This T cell receptor (beta chain) is drawn from a study of blood T cell repertoires in COVID-19 (dated by TCRdb to the early 2020s). About the study as a whole: Samples from collaborators originated in the United States, Italy and Spain and spanned both the acute and convalescent phases of COVID-19. The repertoires were released in a freely available public database intended as a resource for research on the immune response to SARS-CoV-2. A de-identified subject ID, COVID-19 status, age in years and sex were almost always included in the sample metadata. Where available, HLA class I and class II types were taken from metadata supplied by the sample provider and were not determined by assay-based typing. The prospective study material was composed of cDNA or gDNA derived from T cells, B-cell-depleted T cells, or PBMCs. The dataset comprised deeply sampled blood TCRbeta repertoires from subjects exposed to, actively infected with, or recovered from COVID-19. The samples were drawn from two sources: the first 160 participants of the ongoing ImmuneRACE study, and some 1,300 subjects contributed by 6 global collaborators. What the research found in general, with its limitations: How much clinical and demographic metadata was included differed by source and by participant, and the metadata was provided uncurated.

As for this clone: The specificity of this receptor is unknown. No base quality information exists; no much larger clone differs at one position.

TCRbeta CDR3 regions were amplified from genomic DNA using the immunoSEQ Assay, a bias-controlled multiplex PCR. On the authors' methods: Nucleated cell counts per sample were estimated from amplification of reference gene primers within the assay. To quantify the absolute abundance of each unique TCRbeta CDR3 rearrangement, sequence reads were collapsed and filtered. For each sample, productive Simpson clonality was calculated as the square root of Simpson's diversity index over productive rearrangements. The table was pulled from immuneACCESS by TCRdb, which kept in-frame rearrangements only. Such tables lose some clones; where checked, under half of the loss comes from unresolved V genes, and the rest has no known cause. V and J calls and clone size come straight from that table; D and trimming were deduced from the DNA. The sample yields around 190,000 clones; about 83% were counted once. The ten largest clones add up to more than 3% of the sample.

The junction carries 9 bases between V and J, which are trimmed by 1 base and 1 base respectively. The CDR3 has 15 amino acids, counting the end cysteine and phenylalanine. The kept DNA is CDR3 alone, 45 bases in frame from the first base. CDR1 and CDR2 were assigned from the germline V gene as SGHAT and FQNNGV. Enrolling through a virtual design, the prospective study's participants ranged in age from about 18 to 89 years and lived across 24 United States geographic areas. Cohort assignment in the prospective study relied on participant-reported clinical history from a screening survey and a study questionnaire. Exposed participants had been in contact, within 2 weeks of entering the study, with a person who had a PCR-confirmed or clinician-diagnosed case of COVID-19. In the prospective study, whole blood, serum and a nasopharyngeal or oropharyngeal swab were collected from each participant by mobile phlebotomists. Prospective study participants could optionally give additional blood draws and questionnaires over a 2-month period. Blood samples from the prospective study were shipped frozen or at room temperature prior to DNA extraction.

This sequence uses TRBV11-2 and TRBJ2-3; a confident D gene designation cannot be given. This TCR derives from a woman aged 25 to 45 who had been exposed to COVID-19. Sequenced sample: PBMCs or T cells enriched from blood (not recorded which). The CDR3 region reads CASSLVGRRTDTQYF. In nucleotide form, the sequence is TGTGCCAGCAGCTTAGTTGGCAGGCGCACAGATACGCAGTATTTT.